This TCR beta chain is drawn from a study of blood T cell repertoires in COVID-19. Study background: Researchers got acute and convalescent COVID-19 samples from the United States, Italy and Spain.

Cohorts were assigned according to the clinical history that participants reported. Germline CDR1 is SGHTA and CDR2 is FQGTGA. The CDR3 sequence is 15 residues long. V was trimmed by 1 base and J by 0 bases, leaving 6 bases between them. The data were produced by immunoSEQ multiplex PCR, yet TCRdb's version contains in-frame clones alone and is incomplete. There are some 270,000 clones in the sample; roughly nine tenths occur only once, and less than 2% lies in the top ten. Sample: PBMCs or T cells enriched from blood (not recorded which). This receptor was taken from a woman aged 40 to 55 who had recovered from COVID-19. The gene calls are TRBV7-3 and TRBJ2-2; D unclear. Written as DNA, the CDR3 is TGTGCCAGCAGCTTAAACACCGCGAACACCGGGGAGCTGTTTTTT. Translating gives CASSLNTANTGELFF.